This TCR beta chain originates from a study of T cell changes during pregnancy in multiple sclerosis. Some clones are missing from TCRdb's copy, which holds only in-frame ones; the method was immunoSEQ multiplex PCR. The data hold about 100,000 clones, with about nine tenths observed a single time. This CDR3 has 17 residues. CDR1 is SGHVS, CDR2 FQNEAQ, per germline. Trimming removed 2 bases from V and 1 base from J; junction bases left unmatched: 5. The chain carries TRBV7-8 and TRBJ1-3; 10 bases are a match to TRBD1. This receptor was obtained from a female donor in good health, enrolled as a control in a pregnancy study. The material sequenced was peripheral blood, taken in the second trimester of pregnancy. In DNA, the CDR3 is TGTGCCAGCAGCTTATATGACAGGGGGCATTCTGGAAACACCATATATTTT. It specifies CASSLYDRGHSGNTIYF.